Listed here are 28 T cell receptor beta chains from one sample, sequenced in a study of T cell responses to AZD1222 COVID-19 vaccine (dated by TCRdb to about 2021). Sample time point, as interpreted from the label and publication: about 28 days (+/-7) after the second vaccine dose. The method was the immunoSEQ multiplex PCR assay. What TCRdb holds here is the immuneACCESS table cut down to in-frame rearrangements. Part of the clones is not present; checked against another copy, under half of the missing clones reflect an unresolved V gene, and the others are unexplained. This sample gives about 110,000 clones in total; approximately 89% of them show up just once. The biggest ten clones account for about 40% of the sample. Source: peripheral blood, taken 28 days after the second AZD1222 dose. These receptor sequences come from an adult who received the AZD1222 COVID-19 vaccine.

This sequence joins TRBV28 and TRBJ1-1; 7 bases line up with TRBD1. Per germline, CDR1 MDHEN and CDR2 SYDVKM. CDR3 length: 14 residues. The V gene end was trimmed by 5 bases and the J gene end by 3 bases; junction bases not matched to a gene: 6. CDR3 bases: TGTGCCAGCAGTCACCAGGGGGAATACACTGAAGCTTTCTTT. It encodes CASSHQGEYTEAFF.

This chain links TRBV24-1 with TRBJ2-1; 7 bases map to TRBD1. Germline V gives CDR1 KGHDR, CDR2 SFDVKD. V dropped 3 bases and J dropped 2; count of bases not matched to a gene: 6. The length of the CDR3 is 16 residues. The CDR3 DNA reads TGTGCCACCAGTGATACCCCGGGACAGCCCTACAATGAGCAGTTCTTC. Its protein product is CATSDTPGQPYNEQFF.

The rearrangement uses TRBV11-3 and TRBJ2-2, with 9 bases aligning to TRBD1. Germline CDR1 and CDR2: SGHNT and YENEEA. The V gene end was trimmed by 0 bases and the J gene end by 5 bases; junction bases not matched to a gene: 7. CDR3 length: 17 amino acids. The CDR3 DNA reads as TGTGCCAGCAGCTTAGATTTTCGGGACAGGGCAACCGGGGAGCTGTTTTTT. Its translation is CASSLDFRDRATGELFF. The full variable domain, completed using reference TRBV11-3 and TRBJ2-2, is EAGVVQSPRYKIIEKKQPVAFWCNPISGHNTLYWYLQNLGQGPELLIRYENEEAVDDSQLPKDRFSAERLKGVDSTLKIQPAELGDSAVYLCASSLDFRDRATGELFFGEGSRLTVL.

V and J are TRBV6-4 and TRBJ2-1, with D unclear. V was shortened by 2 bases and J by 4 bases, with 27 bases between the two germline ends. The CDR3 consists of 20 residues. Germline V gene sequence: CDR1 MRHNA, CDR2 SNTAGT. As DNA, the CDR3 is TGTGCCAGCAGTGACCCCCGCCGCCGCACTATTAGCCTATTTTACAATGAGCAGTTCTTC. Translated: CASSDPRRRTISLFYNEQFF.

The CDR3 sequence is CASSSLAGGHSSNEQFF. CDR3 sequence (DNA): TGTGCCAGCAGCTCCCTAGCGGGAGGGCACTCGAGCAATGAGCAGTTCTTC. The chain has TRBV9 and TRBJ2-1, with 12 bases lining up with TRBD2. J gave up 6 bases and V 4 bases, and 11 bases lay outside the gene matches. Per germline, CDR1 SGDLS and CDR2 YYNGEE. The CDR3 contains 17 residues.

The rearrangement uses TRBV10-1 and TRBJ2-1, with 10 bases aligning to TRBD2. Germline V gives CDR1 WNHNN, CDR2 SYGVQD (reference sequence). This CDR3 region has 14 residues. With V trimmed by 3 bases and J by 4 bases, 0 bases remained unmatched. The CDR3 here is CASSDSGGYNEQFF. In DNA, the CDR3 is TGCGCCAGCAGTGATAGCGGGGGGTACAATGAGCAGTTCTTC.

The chain recombines TRBV30 with TRBJ1-2; a weak D match, TRBD1 (5 bases). Germline lookup yields CDR1 GTSNPN and CDR2 SVGIG (reference sequence). CDR3 size: 14 residues. V shed 4 bases and J shed 5 bases, with 17 bases lying between them. Written as DNA, the CDR3 is TGTGCCTGGATGGGACCAACACAACCATATGGCTACACCTTC. Its translation is CAWMGPTQPYGYTF.

V gene TRBV27 combines with J gene TRBJ1-1, with D unclear. Trimming stripped 2 bases from V and 7 bases from J, with 14 bases between. CDR3 size: 14 residues. Germline V gene sequence: CDR1 MNHEY, CDR2 SMNVEV (reference sequence). In DNA form, the CDR3 reads TGTGCCAGCAGTTTAAAATTCGTCGACGGTGAAGCTTTCTTT. Translation gives CASSLKFVDGEAFF.

V is TRBV6-2 or TRBV6-3 and J is TRBJ2-7, with 7 positions matching TRBD2. The trim removed 2 bases at V and 4 bases at J, leaving 5 bases unmatched. From germline, CDR1 is MNHEY and CDR2 SVGEGT. The CDR3 loop spans 14 amino acids. CDR3 in amino acids: CASSYGGRGYEQYF. Here the CDR3 DNA reads TGTGCCAGCAGTTACGGCGGGAGAGGTTACGAGCAGTACTTC.

The V and J genes are TRBV5-1 and TRBJ1-1; possibly TRBD1 for D (6 bases). The V end was cut by 4 bases, the J end by 1 base, with 11 bases between. This CDR3 is 14 amino acids long. Germline lookup yields CDR1 SGHRS and CDR2 YFSETQ. In DNA form, the CDR3 reads TGCGCCAGCAGCCTGACAGGCGCGAACACTGAAGCTTTCTTT. Translated: CASSLTGANTEAFF.

The chain employs TRBV6-1 and TRBJ1-1; D gene uncertain. Germline V gene data show CDR1 as MNHNS and CDR2 as SASEGT. Trimming cost V 2 bases and J 1 base, with 5 bases left between them. The CDR3 loop spans 13 amino acids. CDR3 DNA: TGTGCCAGCAGTGAACACAGGAACACTGAAGCTTTCTTT. Amino acid sequence: CASSEHRNTEAFF.

This sequence joins TRBV19 and TRBJ1-1, with TRBD1 matching 8 bases. Germline values: CDR1 LNHDA, CDR2 SQIVND (reference sequence). The length of the CDR3 is 14 residues. Trimming removed 5 bases from V and 4 bases from J; junction bases left unmatched: 6. The CDR3 loop reads CASSEQGGSTEAFF. The CDR3 DNA is TGTGCCAGTAGTGAACAGGGGGGAAGCACTGAAGCTTTCTTT. The complete variable domain, with remaining parts taken from reference TRBV19 and TRBJ1-1, reads DGGITQSPKYLFRKEGQNVTLSCEQNLNHDAMYWYRQDPGQGLRLIYYSQIVNDFQKGDIAEGYSVSREKKESFPLTVTSAQKNPTAFYLCASSEQGGSTEAFFGQGTRLTVV.

This chain connects TRBV6-5 to TRBJ1-2; tentative D call: TRBD1 (5 bases). The CDR3 has 14 residues. V lost 7 bases and J lost 0, with 12 bases in between. The germline V gene has CDR1 MNHEY and CDR2 SVGAGI. CDR3 DNA sequence: TGTGCCAGCACCGACAGATCCTCTAACTATGGCTACACCTTC. This translates into CASTDRSSNYGYTF.

This clone was recorded only once. V and J are TRBV6-5 and TRBJ2-1, with 7 bases identical to TRBD2. The CDR3 sequence is 15 residues long. Germline-derived CDR1 and CDR2 are MNHEY and SVGAGI. V gave up 4 bases and J gave up 7 bases; unmatched junction bases: 10. Written as DNA, the CDR3 is TGTGCCAGCAGTTCGCCCGAGGCCGGGAGGAATGAGCAGTTCTTC. It codes for CASSSPEAGRNEQFF.

CDR3 sequence: CASSPRGSGTYEQYF. CDR3 DNA sequence: TGTGCCAGCAGCCCCCGGGGGAGCGGGACCTACGAGCAGTACTTC. V is TRBV7-2 and J is TRBJ2-7; 7 nucleotides match TRBD2. CDR3 length: 15 residues. V lost 5 bases and J lost 2; bases outside the gene matches: 9. CDR1 and CDR2 (germline): SGHTA, FQGNSA.

The rearrangement joins TRBV7-9 to TRBJ2-3, with D unclear. Germline CDR1 and CDR2: SEHNR and FQNEAQ (reference sequence). V was clipped by 5 bases and J by 2 bases, with 5 bases between them. The CDR3 length is 12 residues. CDR3 residues: CASSQLTDTQYF. The CDR3 DNA sequence: TGTGCCAGCAGCCAACTCACAGATACGCAGTATTTT.

The chain uses TRBV11-2 and TRBJ2-7; 7 bases match TRBD2. The CDR3 runs to 15 residues. The J segment lost 4 bases and the V segment lost 1 base, leaving 7 bases of the junction unmatched. Germline V gene sequence: CDR1 SGHAT, CDR2 FQNNGV. The CDR3 coding sequence is TGTGCCAGCAGCTTAGGTTTCGGGAGGAGTTACGAGCAGTACTTC. It encodes CASSLGFGRSYEQYF.

The J gene is TRBJ2-1, the V gene TRBV2; D may be TRBD1 or TRBD2 (5 bases each). V was clipped by 7 bases and J by 7 bases, with 17 bases between them. The CDR3 consists of 14 residues. The germline CDR1 and CDR2 sequences are SNHLY and FYNNEI. The CDR3 reads CASTRGQGDNEQFF. The CDR3 nucleotides read TGTGCCAGCACTCGCGGGCAGGGCGATAATGAGCAGTTCTTC.

V gene TRBV20-1 combines with J gene TRBJ2-1; D ambiguous. Trimming took off 3 bases at V and 2 bases at J, with 8 bases between the two ends. Germline CDR1 is DFQATT and CDR2 is SNEGSKA (reference sequence). This CDR3 comprises 13 residues. The CDR3 coding sequence is TGCAGTGCTAGTGGCCTAGCCTACAATGAGCAGTTCTTC. Translation: CSASGLAYNEQFF.

With regard to this clone: Additional DNA sequences in this sample encode the identical CDR3. This chain joins TRBV30 and TRBJ2-7; D might be TRBD2 (7 bases). V lost 0 bases to trimming and J lost 1 base, with 10 bases between them. CDR1 is GTSNPN, CDR2 SVGIG, per germline (reference sequence). The CDR3 extends over 14 amino acids. In DNA, the CDR3 is TGTGCCTGGAGTGTAGGGGGGGATTCCTACGAGCAGTACTTC. Translated: CAWSVGGDSYEQYF. Using reference TRBV30 and TRBJ2-7 for the parts outside the CDR3, the full variable domain is SQTIHQWPATLVQPVGSPLSLECTVEGTSNPNLYWYRQAAGRGLQLLFYSVGIGQISSEVPQNLSASRPQDRQFILSSKKLLLSDSGFYLCAWSVGGDSYEQYFGPGTRLTVT.

In this sample, this clone turned up a few times. The J gene is TRBJ2-1, the V gene TRBV24-1; D might be TRBD2 (7 bases). Trimming removed 1 base from V and 7 bases from J, with 10 bases in between. The CDR3 totals 14 residues. The germline V gene encodes CDR1 KGHDR and CDR2 SFDVKD. The CDR3 nucleotides are TGTGCCACCAGTGATTTTCGGGGGGCGAATGAGCAGTTCTTC. Its protein is CATSDFRGANEQFF.

The chain joins TRBV3-1 (or the pseudogene TRBV3-2) to TRBJ1-2; D ambiguous. CDR3 length: 15 amino acids. Germline CDR1 LGHDT, CDR2 YNNKEL (reference sequence). V shed 4 bases and J shed 4 bases, with 16 bases lying between them. The CDR3 DNA reads as TGTGCCAGCAGCCCGATGCTGTCAAGCGGCTATGGCTACACCTTC. Its protein is CASSPMLSSGYGYTF.

The genes are TRBV5-5 and TRBJ1-5; D gene uncertain. The CDR3 contains 12 residues. Trimming stripped 0 bases from V and 5 bases from J, with 3 bases between. Germline CDR1 and CDR2: SGHKS and YYEKEE (reference sequence). Here the CDR3 reads CASSLDDQPQHF. The CDR3 DNA follows: TGTGCCAGCAGCTTGGACGATCAGCCCCAGCATTTT.

The chain carries TRBV19 and TRBJ2-1; 15 nucleotides agree with TRBD2. Per germline, CDR1 LNHDA and CDR2 SQIVND (reference sequence). This CDR3 comprises 18 residues. J was trimmed by 8 bases and V by 6 bases; bases with no gene match: 14. The CDR3 loop is CASSQRSGTSGRSHEQFF. CDR3 coding DNA: TGTGCCAGTAGCCAGCGGTCCGGGACTAGCGGGAGGTCCCATGAGCAGTTCTTC.

This clone was seen a handful of times. The rearrangement links TRBV3-1 (or the pseudogene TRBV3-2) to TRBJ2-7, with D perhaps matching TRBD1 (6 bases). Germline V lookup: CDR1 LGHDT, CDR2 YNNKEL (reference sequence). This CDR3 has 15 amino acids. The V end was cut by 4 bases, the J end by 4 bases, with 17 bases between. The CDR3 DNA reads as TGTGCCAGCAGCCCAAACCTACAGGGTTGGTACGAGCAGTACTTC. Its protein product is CASSPNLQGWYEQYF.

The chain combines TRBV15 with TRBJ1-1; D gene ambiguous. Germline CDR1 LNHNV, CDR2 YYDKDF (reference sequence). There are 13 residues in the CDR3. The germline V and J ends were trimmed by 6 bases and 4 bases, with 12 bases remaining between them. The CDR3 DNA follows: TGTGCCACCAGGTTAAGGACTCTCACTGAAGCTTTCTTT. It encodes CATRLRTLTEAFF.

The chain uses TRBV7-2 and TRBJ1-1; D unclear. The V end lost 1 base, the J end lost 0 bases, and 9 bases lay between the germline ends. CDR1 is SGHTA and CDR2 is FQGNSA in the germline V gene. The CDR3 has 15 residues. CDR3 region: CASSLGDTMNTEAFF. CDR3 sequence (DNA): TGTGCCAGCAGCTTAGGAGACACAATGAACACTGAAGCTTTCTTT.

V and J are TRBV7-2 and TRBJ1-3, with D hard to call. V was trimmed by 1 base and J by 7 bases, leaving 8 bases between them. The CDR3 length is 13 residues. The V gene's germline CDR1 is SGHTA and CDR2 FQGNSA. The CDR3 loop reads CASSLVKGNTIYF. CDR3 sequence (DNA): TGTGCCAGCAGCTTAGTGAAAGGGAACACCATATATTTT.